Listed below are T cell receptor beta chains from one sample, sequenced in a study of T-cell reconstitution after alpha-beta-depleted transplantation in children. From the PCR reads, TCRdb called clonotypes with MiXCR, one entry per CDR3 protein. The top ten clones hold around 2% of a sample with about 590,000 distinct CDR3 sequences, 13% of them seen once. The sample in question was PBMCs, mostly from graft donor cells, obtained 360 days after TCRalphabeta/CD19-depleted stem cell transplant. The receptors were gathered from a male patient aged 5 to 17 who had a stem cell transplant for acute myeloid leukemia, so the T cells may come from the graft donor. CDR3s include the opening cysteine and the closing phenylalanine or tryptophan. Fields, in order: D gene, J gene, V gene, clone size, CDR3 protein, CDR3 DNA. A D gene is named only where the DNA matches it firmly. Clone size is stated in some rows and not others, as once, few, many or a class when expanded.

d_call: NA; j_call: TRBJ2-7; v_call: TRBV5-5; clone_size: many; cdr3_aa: CASNIDTYEQYF; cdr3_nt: TGTGCCAGCAATATAGACACCTACGAGCAGTACTTC
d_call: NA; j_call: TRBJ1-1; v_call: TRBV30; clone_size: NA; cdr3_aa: CAWSGGGTEAFF; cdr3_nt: TGTGCCTGGAGTGGGGGGGGCACTGAAGCTTTCTTT
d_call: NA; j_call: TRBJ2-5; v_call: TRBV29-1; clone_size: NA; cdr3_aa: CSVERVQETQYF; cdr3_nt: TGCAGCGTTGAAAGGGTCCAAGAGACCCAGTACTTC
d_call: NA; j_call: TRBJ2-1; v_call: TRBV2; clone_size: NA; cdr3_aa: CASSDRVSSVYNEQFF; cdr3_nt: TGTGCCAGCAGTGATCGGGTTTCTAGCGTTTACAATGAGCAGTTCTTC
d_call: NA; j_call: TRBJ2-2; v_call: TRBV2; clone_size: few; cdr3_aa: CASVPRADLKGELFF; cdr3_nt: TGTGCCAGCGTCCCCAGGGCTGATTTAAAAGGGGAGCTGTTTTTT
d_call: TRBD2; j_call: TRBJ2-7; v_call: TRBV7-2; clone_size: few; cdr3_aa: CASSLADGRAGHEQYF; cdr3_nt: TGTGCCAGCAGCTTAGCCGACGGGAGGGCCGGGCACGAGCAGTACTTC
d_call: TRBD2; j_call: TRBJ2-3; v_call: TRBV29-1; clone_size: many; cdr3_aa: CSVSGRAFSPDTQYF; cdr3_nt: TGCAGCGTTAGCGGGAGGGCCTTTAGCCCAGATACGCAGTATTTT
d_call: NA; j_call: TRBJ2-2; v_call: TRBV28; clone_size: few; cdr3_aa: CASRPIQGSGTGELFF; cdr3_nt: TGTGCCAGCAGACCGATACAGGGAAGCGGCACCGGGGAGCTGTTTTTT
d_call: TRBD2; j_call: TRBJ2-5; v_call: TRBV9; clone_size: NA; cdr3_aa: CASSGLAGVGETQYF; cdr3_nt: TGTGCCAGCAGCGGACTAGCGGGAGTAGGAGAGACCCAGTACTTC
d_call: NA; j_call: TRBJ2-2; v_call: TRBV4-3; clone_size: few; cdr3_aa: CASRQDLAGSCFF; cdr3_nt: NA
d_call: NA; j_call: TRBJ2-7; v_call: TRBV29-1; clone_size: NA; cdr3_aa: CSAGLSFYEQYF; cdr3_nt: TGCAGCGCCGGATTAAGTTTCTACGAGCAGTACTTC
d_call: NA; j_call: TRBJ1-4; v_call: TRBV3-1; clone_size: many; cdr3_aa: CASSQDSGGGEKLFF; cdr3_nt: TGTGCCAGCAGCCAAGACTCTGGGGGAGGTGAAAAACTGTTTTTT
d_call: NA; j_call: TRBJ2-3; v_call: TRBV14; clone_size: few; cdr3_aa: CASSQGWDTQYF; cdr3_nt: TGTGCCAGCAGCCAAGGTTGGGATACGCAGTATTTT
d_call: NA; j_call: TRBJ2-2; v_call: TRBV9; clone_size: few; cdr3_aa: CASSVVGEAGELFF; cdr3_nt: TGTGCCAGCAGCGTAGTGGGGGAGGCCGGGGAGCTGTTTTTT
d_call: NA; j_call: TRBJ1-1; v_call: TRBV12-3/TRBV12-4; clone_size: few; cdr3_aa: CASSSYPRQVSTEAFF; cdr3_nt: TGTGCCAGCAGTTCTTACCCGAGACAGGTCTCCACTGAAGCTTTCTTT
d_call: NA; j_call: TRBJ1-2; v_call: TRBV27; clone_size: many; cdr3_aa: CASSSTGYTF; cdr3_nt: TGTGCCAGCAGTTCCACTGGCTACACCTTC
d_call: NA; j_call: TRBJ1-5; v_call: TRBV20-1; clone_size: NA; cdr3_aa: CSASLDTLQPQHF; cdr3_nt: TGCAGTGCTAGTCTGGACACCTTGCAGCCCCAGCATTTT
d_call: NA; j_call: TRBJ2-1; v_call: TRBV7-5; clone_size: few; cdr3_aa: CISVPEAYRGREGPHEQFF; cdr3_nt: NA
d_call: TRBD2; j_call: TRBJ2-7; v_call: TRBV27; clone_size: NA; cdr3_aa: CASSSSAGGPQEQYF; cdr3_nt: TGTGCCAGCAGTTCCTCAGCGGGAGGGCCTCAGGAGCAGTACTTC
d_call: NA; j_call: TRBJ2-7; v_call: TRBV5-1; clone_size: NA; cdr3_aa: CASSWVLPTSEQYF; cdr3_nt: TGCGCCAGCAGCTGGGTGTTGCCCACCTCCGAGCAGTACTTC
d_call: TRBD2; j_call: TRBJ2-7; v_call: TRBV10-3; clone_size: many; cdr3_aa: CAISDSSSGIGVEQYF; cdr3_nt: TGTGCCATCAGTGACAGTTCTAGCGGGATAGGCGTCGAGCAGTACTTC
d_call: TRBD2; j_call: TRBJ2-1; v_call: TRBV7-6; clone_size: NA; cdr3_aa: CASSLRPTSSFEANEQFF; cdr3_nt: TGTGCCAGCAGCTTGCGACCGACTAGCTCCTTCGAGGCCAATGAGCAGTTCTTC
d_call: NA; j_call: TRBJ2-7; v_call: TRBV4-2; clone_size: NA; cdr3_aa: CASSQAETGPYEQYF; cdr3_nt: TGTGCCAGCAGCCAAGCGGAGACAGGCCCCTACGAGCAGTACTTC
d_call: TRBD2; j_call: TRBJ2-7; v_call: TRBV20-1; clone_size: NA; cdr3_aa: CSARGRGPAYEQYF; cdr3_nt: TGCAGTGCTAGGGGGAGGGGTCCGGCCTACGAGCAGTACTTC
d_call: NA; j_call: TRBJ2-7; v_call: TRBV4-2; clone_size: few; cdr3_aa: CASSHDLEVHHEQYF; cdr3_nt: TGTGCCAGCAGCCACGACCTGGAGGTCCACCACGAGCAGTACTTC
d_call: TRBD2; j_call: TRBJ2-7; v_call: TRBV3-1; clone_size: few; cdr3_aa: CASSEGLAGGNEQYF; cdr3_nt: TGTGCCAGCAGCGAAGGTCTAGCGGGAGGAAACGAGCAGTACTTC
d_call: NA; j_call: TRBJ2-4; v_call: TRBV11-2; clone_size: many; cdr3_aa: CASSLDPISTLAKNIQYF; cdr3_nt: TGTGCCAGCAGCTTAGATCCCATTAGTACCTTAGCCAAAAACATTCAGTACTTC
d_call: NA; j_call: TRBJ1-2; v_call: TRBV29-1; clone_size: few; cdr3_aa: CSVATDGVGGYTF; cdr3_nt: TGCAGCGTTGCGACCGACGGGGTTGGTGGCTACACCTTC
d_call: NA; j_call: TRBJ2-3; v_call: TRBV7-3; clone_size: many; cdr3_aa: CASSPLRGVTDTQYF; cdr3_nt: TGTGCCAGCAGCCCCCTAAGGGGGGTCACAGATACGCAGTATTTT
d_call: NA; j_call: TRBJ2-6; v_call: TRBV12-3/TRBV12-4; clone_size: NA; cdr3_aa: CASRGGGAGNVLTF; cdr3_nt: TGTGCCAGCAGGGGGGGCGGGGCAGGCAACGTCCTGACTTTC
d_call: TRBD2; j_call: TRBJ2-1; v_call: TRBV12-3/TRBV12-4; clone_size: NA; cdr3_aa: CASRPGTSAMSSYNEQFF; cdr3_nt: TGTGCCAGCAGGCCCGGGACTAGCGCCATGAGCTCCTACAATGAGCAGTTCTTC
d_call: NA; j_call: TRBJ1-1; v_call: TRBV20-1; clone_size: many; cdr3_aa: CSARDGSFRGEAFF; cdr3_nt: TGCAGTGCTAGAGATGGATCATTCAGGGGTGAAGCTTTCTTT
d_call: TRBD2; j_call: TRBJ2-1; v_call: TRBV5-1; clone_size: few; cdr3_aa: CASSLAKLAGEQNEQFF; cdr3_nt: TGCGCCAGCAGCTTGGCCAAACTAGCGGGAGAGCAAAATGAGCAGTTCTTC
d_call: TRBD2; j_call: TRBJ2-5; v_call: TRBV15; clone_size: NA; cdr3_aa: CATSRGVGGEWETQYF; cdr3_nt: TGTGCCACCAGCAGAGGGGTCGGGGGGGAGTGGGAGACCCAGTACTTC
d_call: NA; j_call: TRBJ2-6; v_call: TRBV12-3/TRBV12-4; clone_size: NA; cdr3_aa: CASSFSGTSGANVLTF; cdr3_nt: TGTGCCAGCAGTTTCTCAGGGACCTCTGGGGCCAACGTCCTGACTTTC
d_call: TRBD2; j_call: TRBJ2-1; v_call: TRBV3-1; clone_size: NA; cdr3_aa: CASSQVSLASGIGNEQFF; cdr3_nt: TGTGCCAGCAGCCAAGTCTCCCTGGCTAGCGGGATTGGCAATGAGCAGTTCTTC
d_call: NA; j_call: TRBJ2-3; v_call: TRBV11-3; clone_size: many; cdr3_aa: CASSLSGTQYF; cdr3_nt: TGTGCCAGCAGCTTGTCCGGTACGCAGTATTTT
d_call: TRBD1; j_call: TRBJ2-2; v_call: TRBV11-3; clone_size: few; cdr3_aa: CASSTRQGKAGELFF; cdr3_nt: TGTGCCAGCAGCACTCGACAGGGGAAGGCCGGGGAGCTGTTTTTT
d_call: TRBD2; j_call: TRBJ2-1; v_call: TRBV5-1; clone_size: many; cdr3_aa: CASSLYPSGIFGEQFF; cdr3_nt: TGCGCCAGCAGCTTGTACCCTAGCGGGATTTTCGGTGAGCAGTTCTTC
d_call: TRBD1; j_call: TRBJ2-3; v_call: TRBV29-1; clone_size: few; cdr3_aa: CSVLLRDRVTDTQYF; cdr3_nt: TGCAGCGTTCTCCTGAGAGACAGGGTCACAGATACGCAGTATTTT